Sequencing of this T cell receptor beta chain was carried out in a study of PD-1 blockade in classical Hodgkin lymphoma. At the level of the study: Administration of nivolumab to patients was at 3 mg/kg intravenously every 2 weeks. Overall study results and limits: It was CD4+ TCR diversity, not CD8+, that rose significantly by C4D1. Newly diagnosed patients reportedly had lower baseline TCR diversity than healthy donors. Patients were excluded if nivolumab began under 1 year after ASCT (the autologous transplant).

This sample's time point: cycle 4 day 1 (C4D1), after less than 7 weeks of nivolumab. Exposure to brentuximab vedotin varied, and each patient had relapsed following autologous stem cell transplantation. Some clones are missing from TCRdb's copy, which holds only in-frame ones; the method was immunoSEQ multiplex PCR. The profile shows 13,000 or so clones, approximately 80% of them singletons. Worth noting for this clone: Its antigen is currently unknown.

This specimen consisted of peripheral blood mononuclear cells (PBMCs), obtained before the fourth cycle of nivolumab. The clonotype was recovered from a human donor with classical Hodgkin lymphoma.

Written as DNA, the CDR3 is TGTGCCAGCAGCCAAGATAGGAGCGAGCAGTACTTC. Protein: CASSQDRSEQYF. V gene TRBV5-6 combines with J gene TRBJ2-7; unclear D gene. The ends were cut back, 4 bases at V and 6 bases at J, with 11 bases in the middle. Germline V gene lookup returns CDR1 SGHDT and CDR2 YYEEEE. The CDR3 covers 12 residues.